This paragraph reports one TCR beta chain. Its antigen is not known. V was clipped by 5 bases and J by 12 bases, with 17 bases between them. Germline V gives CDR1 MDHEN, CDR2 SYDVKM. The CDR3 has 14 residues. This sample is drawn from a study of T cell responses to AZD1222 COVID-19 vaccine. Study at large: Timing groups of about 4 and about 12 weeks for second doses were pooled. Study-wide points: The sample set comprised mostly white British donors with more females, and clonal diversity was possibly underestimated. Only 5 or 6 AZD1222 recipients tested seropositive at baseline.

Here immunoSEQ multiplex PCR was the method, and the copy in TCRdb shows in-frame clones only, minus some. The sample lists 150,000 to 200,000 clones, about 92% occurring once. The sequence derives from an adult in good health. Material: peripheral blood, obtained on day 0 of AZD1222 vaccination. The chain is built from TRBV28 and TRBJ1-6; a possible D gene is TRBD1 (6 bases). The CDR3 reads CASSTLGGGGPLHF. The CDR3 DNA reads TGTGCCAGCAGTACTTTGGGGGGCGGAGGACCCCTCCACTTT.